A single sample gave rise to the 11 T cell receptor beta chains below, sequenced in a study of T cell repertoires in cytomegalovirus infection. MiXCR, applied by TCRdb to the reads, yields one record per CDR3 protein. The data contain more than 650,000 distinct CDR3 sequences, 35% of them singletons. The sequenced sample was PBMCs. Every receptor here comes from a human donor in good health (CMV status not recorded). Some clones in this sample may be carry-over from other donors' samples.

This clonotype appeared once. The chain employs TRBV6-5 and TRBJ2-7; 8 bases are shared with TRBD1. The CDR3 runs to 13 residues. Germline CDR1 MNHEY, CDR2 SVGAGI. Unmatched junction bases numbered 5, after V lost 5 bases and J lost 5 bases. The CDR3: CASSPPGGDEQYF. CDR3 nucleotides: TGTGCCAGCAGTCCCCCAGGGGGCGACGAGCAGTACTTC.

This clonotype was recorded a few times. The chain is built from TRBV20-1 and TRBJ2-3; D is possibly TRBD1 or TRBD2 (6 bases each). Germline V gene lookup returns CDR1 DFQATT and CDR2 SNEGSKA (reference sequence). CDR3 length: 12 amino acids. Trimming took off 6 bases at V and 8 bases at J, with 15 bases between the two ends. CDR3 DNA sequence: TGCAGTGCACAACGAGGAGGGGGTACGCAGTATTTT. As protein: CSAQRGGGTQYF.

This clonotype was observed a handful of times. The CDR3 coding sequence is TGCAGTGCTAGAGATTTTGGGCTAGCGGGGATCCAAGAGACCCAGTACTTC. Its translation: CSARDFGLAGIQETQYF. The genes are TRBV20-1 and TRBJ2-5; 9 nucleotides align to TRBD2. This CDR3 contains 17 residues. Looked up from germline, CDR1 is DFQATT and CDR2 is SNEGSKA (reference sequence). V was pared by 0 bases and J by 1 base, with 9 bases of the junction left unmatched.

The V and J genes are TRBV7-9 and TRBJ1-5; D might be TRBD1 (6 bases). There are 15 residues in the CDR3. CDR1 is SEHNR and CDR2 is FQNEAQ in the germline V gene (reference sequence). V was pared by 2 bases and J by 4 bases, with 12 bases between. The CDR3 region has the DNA TGTGCCAGCAGCTTAAATTCAGGGGTTAATCAGCCCCAGCATTTT. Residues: CASSLNSGVNQPQHF.

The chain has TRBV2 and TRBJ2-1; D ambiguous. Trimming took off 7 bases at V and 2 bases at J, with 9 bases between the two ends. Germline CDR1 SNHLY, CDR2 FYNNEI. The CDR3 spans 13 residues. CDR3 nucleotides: TGTGCCAGCACCGCTACCACCTACAATGAGCAGTTCTTC. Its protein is CASTATTYNEQFF.

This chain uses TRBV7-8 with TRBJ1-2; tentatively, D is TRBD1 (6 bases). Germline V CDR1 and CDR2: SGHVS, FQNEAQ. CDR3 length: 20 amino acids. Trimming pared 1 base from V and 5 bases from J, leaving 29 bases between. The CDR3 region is CASSLGGGVRGFTERYGYTF. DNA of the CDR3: TGTGCCAGCAGCTTAGGGGGGGGGGTCAGGGGATTCACCGAGCGTTATGGCTACACCTTC.

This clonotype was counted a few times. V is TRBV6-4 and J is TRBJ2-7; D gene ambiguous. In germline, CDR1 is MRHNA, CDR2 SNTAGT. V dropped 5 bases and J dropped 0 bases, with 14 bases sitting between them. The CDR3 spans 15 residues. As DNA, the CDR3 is TGTGCCAGCAGTATTGAGGCAGGCGCCTCCTACGAGCAGTACTTC. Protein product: CASSIEAGASYEQYF.

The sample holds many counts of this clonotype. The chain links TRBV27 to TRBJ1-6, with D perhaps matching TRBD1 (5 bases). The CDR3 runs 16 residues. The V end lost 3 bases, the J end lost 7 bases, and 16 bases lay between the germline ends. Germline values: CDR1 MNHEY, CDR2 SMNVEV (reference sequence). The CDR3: CASSLLVFGGNSPLHF. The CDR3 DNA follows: TGTGCCAGCAGTTTGTTAGTATTCGGGGGAAATTCACCCCTCCACTTT.

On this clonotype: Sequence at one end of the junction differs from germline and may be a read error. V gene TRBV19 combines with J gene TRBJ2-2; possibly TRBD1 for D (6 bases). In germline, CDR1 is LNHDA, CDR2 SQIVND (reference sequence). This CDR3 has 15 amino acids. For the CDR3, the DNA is TGTGCCAGTAGTAGAGGTACAGGGACCACCGGGGATCTGTTTTTT. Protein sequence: CASSRGTGTTGDLFF.

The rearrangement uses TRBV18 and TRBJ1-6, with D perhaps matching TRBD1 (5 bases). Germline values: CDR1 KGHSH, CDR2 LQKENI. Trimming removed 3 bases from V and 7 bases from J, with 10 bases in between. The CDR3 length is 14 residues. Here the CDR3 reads CASSPQGSNSPLHF. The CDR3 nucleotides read TGTGCCAGCTCACCGCAGGGTAGCAATTCACCCCTCCACTTT.

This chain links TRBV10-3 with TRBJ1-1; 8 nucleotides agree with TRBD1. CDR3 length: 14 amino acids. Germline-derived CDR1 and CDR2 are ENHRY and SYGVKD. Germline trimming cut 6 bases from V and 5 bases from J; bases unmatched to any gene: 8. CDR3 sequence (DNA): TGTGCCATCAGCGGACAGGGAATGGGGACTGAAGCTTTCTTT. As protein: CAISGQGMGTEAFF.